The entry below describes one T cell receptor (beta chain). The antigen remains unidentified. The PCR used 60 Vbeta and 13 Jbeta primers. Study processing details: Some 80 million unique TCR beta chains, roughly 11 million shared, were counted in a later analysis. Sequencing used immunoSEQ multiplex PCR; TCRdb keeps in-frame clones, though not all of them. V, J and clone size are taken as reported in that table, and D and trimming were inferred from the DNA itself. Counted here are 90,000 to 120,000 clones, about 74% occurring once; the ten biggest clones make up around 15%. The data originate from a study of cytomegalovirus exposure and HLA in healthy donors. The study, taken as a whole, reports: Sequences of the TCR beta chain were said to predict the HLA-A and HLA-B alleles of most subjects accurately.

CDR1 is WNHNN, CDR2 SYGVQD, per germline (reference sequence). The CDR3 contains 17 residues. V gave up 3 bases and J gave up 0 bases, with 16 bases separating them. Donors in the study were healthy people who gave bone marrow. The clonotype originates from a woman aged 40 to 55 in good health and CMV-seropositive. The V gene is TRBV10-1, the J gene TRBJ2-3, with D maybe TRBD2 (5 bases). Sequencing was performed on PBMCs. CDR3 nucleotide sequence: TGCGCCAGCAGTGATCAGACTAATTACTCTAGCACAGATACGCAGTATTTT. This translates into CASSDQTNYSSTDTQYF.